A selection of T cell receptor beta chains follows, all from one sample in a study of T cells after yellow fever vaccination. Each CDR3 protein is one row after TCRdb ran MiXCR on the 5' RACE reads. This table holds over 110,000 distinct CDR3 sequences, 7% to 9% found once. This material consisted of CD4+ T cells sorted from PBMCs, taken 5 days after the yellow fever booster vaccination. The origin of the receptors is a man aged 25-40 years who received the YFV17D yellow fever vaccine. CDR3s include the opening cysteine and the closing phenylalanine or tryptophan. Each record gives: CDR3 protein, CDR3 DNA, V gene, clone size, D gene, J gene. The D gene is left open where the match is weak. Size values are once, few and many counts, or a class for expanded clones, and some rows have none.

CDR3aa: CASSLARTGEETQYF; CDR3nt: TGTGCCAGCAGCTTAGCGCGGACAGGGGAAGAGACCCAGTACTTC; v_gene: TRBV7-2; abundance: many; d_gene: TRBD1; j_gene: TRBJ2-5
CDR3aa: CASNSASSYNEQFF; CDR3nt: TGCGCCAGCAATTCCGCGAGCTCCTACAATGAGCAGTTCTTC; v_gene: TRBV23-1; abundance: many; d_gene: NA; j_gene: TRBJ2-1
CDR3aa: CASSLGGQYTGELFF; CDR3nt: TGCGCCAGCAGCTTGGGGGGACAGTACACCGGGGAGCTGTTTTTT; v_gene: TRBV5-1; abundance: many; d_gene: TRBD1; j_gene: TRBJ2-2
CDR3aa: CASSQDLRGGIEPQHF; CDR3nt: TGCGCCAGCAGCCAAGATTTGAGGGGGGGAATAGAGCCCCAGCATTTT; v_gene: TRBV4-3; abundance: many; d_gene: NA; j_gene: TRBJ1-5
CDR3aa: CSALIDTQYF; CDR3nt: TGCAGCGCCTTGATAGATACGCAGTATTTT; v_gene: TRBV29-1; abundance: many; d_gene: NA; j_gene: TRBJ2-3
CDR3aa: CSARLDYYEQYF; CDR3nt: TGCAGTGCTAGACTGGACTACTACGAGCAGTACTTC; v_gene: TRBV20-1; abundance: few; d_gene: NA; j_gene: TRBJ2-7
CDR3aa: CASSLTDSRRGGIQYF; CDR3nt: TGCGCCAGCAGCTTGACCGACTCGAGGAGAGGCGGCATTCAGTACTTC; v_gene: TRBV5-1; abundance: many; d_gene: NA; j_gene: TRBJ2-4
CDR3aa: CASSLRTSGSIDTQYF; CDR3nt: TGCGCCAGCAGCCTTAGGACTAGCGGGAGTATAGATACGCAGTATTTT; v_gene: TRBV5-1; abundance: many; d_gene: TRBD2; j_gene: TRBJ2-3
CDR3aa: CASRHRGDNEQFF; CDR3nt: TGTGCCAGCAGGCACAGGGGGGACAATGAGCAGTTCTTC; v_gene: TRBV7-9; abundance: NA; d_gene: TRBD1; j_gene: TRBJ2-1
CDR3aa: CCARDLIRVSGNTIYF; CDR3nt: TGCTGTGCTAGAGATCTCATCAGGGTCTCTGGAAACACCATATATTTT; v_gene: TRBV20-1; abundance: few; d_gene: NA; j_gene: TRBJ1-3
CDR3aa: CASSERTGDGYTF; CDR3nt: TGTGCCAGCAGTGAGAGGACAGGCGATGGCTACACCTTC; v_gene: TRBV6-1; abundance: NA; d_gene: TRBD1; j_gene: TRBJ1-2
CDR3aa: CASSPGPNEQYF; CDR3nt: TGTGCCAGCAGCCCCGGACCGAACGAGCAGTACTTC; v_gene: TRBV6-2/TRBV6-3; abundance: many; d_gene: NA; j_gene: TRBJ2-7
CDR3aa: CASSSRRGPNTGELFF; CDR3nt: TGTGCCAGCAGCTCCCGGAGGGGTCCGAACACCGGGGAGCTGTTTTTT; v_gene: TRBV7-2; abundance: many; d_gene: NA; j_gene: TRBJ2-2
CDR3aa: CASSKGLGFSEQFF; CDR3nt: TGTGCCAGTAGTAAGGGACTAGGGTTTAGTGAGCAGTTCTTC; v_gene: TRBV19; abundance: many; d_gene: TRBD2; j_gene: TRBJ2-1
CDR3aa: CASSLSVQHRDTQYF; CDR3nt: TGTGCCAGCAGCTTAAGCGTCCAGCACAGAGATACGCAGTATTTT; v_gene: TRBV7-2; abundance: many; d_gene: NA; j_gene: TRBJ2-3
CDR3aa: CASSSAARAVYEQYF; CDR3nt: TGTGCCAGCAGCTCCGCGGCCCGGGCAGTTTACGAGCAGTACTTC; v_gene: TRBV7-9; abundance: many; d_gene: NA; j_gene: TRBJ2-7
CDR3aa: CSVARDNYEQYF; CDR3nt: TGCAGCGTCGCCCGGGACAACTACGAGCAGTACTTC; v_gene: TRBV29-1; abundance: many; d_gene: NA; j_gene: TRBJ2-7
CDR3aa: CASSHEGPRGGEQFF; CDR3nt: TGTGCCAGCAGCCACGAAGGCCCAAGGGGGGGTGAGCAGTTCTTC; v_gene: TRBV5-4; abundance: NA; d_gene: NA; j_gene: TRBJ2-1
CDR3aa: CASSLQPTGLEQYF; CDR3nt: TGCGCCAGCAGCTTACAACCTACAGGGCTCGAGCAGTACTTC; v_gene: TRBV5-1; abundance: many; d_gene: NA; j_gene: TRBJ2-7
CDR3aa: CASSLPSPYEQYF; CDR3nt: TGTGCCAGCAGCTTGCCAAGTCCCTACGAGCAGTACTTC; v_gene: TRBV7-2; abundance: many; d_gene: NA; j_gene: TRBJ2-7
CDR3aa: CAWSVSFGAGYTF; CDR3nt: TGTGCCTGGAGTGTAAGCTTCGGCGCTGGCTACACCTTC; v_gene: TRBV30; abundance: many; d_gene: NA; j_gene: TRBJ1-2
CDR3aa: CASSLEGRTNTEAFF; CDR3nt: TGTGCCAGCAGCTTAGAGGGTCGGACGAACACTGAAGCTTTCTTT; v_gene: TRBV7-2; abundance: many; d_gene: NA; j_gene: TRBJ1-1
CDR3aa: CASSLVDSGTYNEQFF; CDR3nt: TGTGCCAGCAGCTTAGTTGATAGCGGGACCTACAATGAGCAGTTCTTC; v_gene: TRBV7-2; abundance: many; d_gene: TRBD2; j_gene: TRBJ2-1
CDR3aa: CASSIVGQEETQYF; CDR3nt: TGCGCCAGCAGTATAGTGGGCCAGGAGGAGACCCAGTACTTC; v_gene: TRBV5-1; abundance: many; d_gene: NA; j_gene: TRBJ2-5
CDR3aa: CASRTSQGHEQFF; CDR3nt: TGTGCCAGCAGAACTAGTCAGGGTCATGAGCAGTTCTTC; v_gene: TRBV2; abundance: many; d_gene: NA; j_gene: TRBJ2-1
CDR3aa: CASSSSAGFGRAQYF; CDR3nt: TGTGCCAGCAGCTCGTCTGCGGGGTTCGGTAGGGCCCAGTACTTC; v_gene: TRBV7-2; abundance: many; d_gene: NA; j_gene: TRBJ2-5
CDR3aa: CSARVSGQGTAGANVLTF; CDR3nt: TGCAGTGCTAGAGTTTCCGGACAGGGAACGGCTGGGGCCAACGTCCTGACTTTC; v_gene: TRBV20-1; abundance: many; d_gene: TRBD1; j_gene: TRBJ2-6
CDR3aa: CASSLVVSTGELFF; CDR3nt: TGTGCCAGCAGTTTAGTCGTTAGCACCGGGGAGCTGTTTTTT; v_gene: TRBV27; abundance: NA; d_gene: NA; j_gene: TRBJ2-2
CDR3aa: CASSLTGGNTEAFF; CDR3nt: TGCGCCAGCAGCTTGACAGGGGGGAACACTGAAGCTTTCTTT; v_gene: TRBV5-1; abundance: many; d_gene: TRBD1; j_gene: TRBJ1-1
CDR3aa: CASRGSGRRTGELFF; CDR3nt: TGTGCCAGCAGGGGAAGCGGGAGAAGGACCGGGGAGCTGTTTTTT; v_gene: TRBV27; abundance: many; d_gene: TRBD2; j_gene: TRBJ2-2
CDR3aa: CASSSGGDRGSQETQYF; CDR3nt: TGTGCCAGCAGTTCCGGAGGGGACAGGGGGAGCCAAGAGACCCAGTACTTC; v_gene: TRBV12-3/TRBV12-4; abundance: many; d_gene: TRBD1; j_gene: TRBJ2-5
CDR3aa: CSARPTGGKETQYF; CDR3nt: TGCAGTGCTAGACCCACCGGGGGAAAAGAGACCCAGTACTTC; v_gene: TRBV20-1; abundance: many; d_gene: NA; j_gene: TRBJ2-5
CDR3aa: CSAPVQQGPNEKLFF; CDR3nt: TGCAGTGCTCCCGTCCAACAGGGGCCTAATGAAAAACTGTTTTTT; v_gene: TRBV20-1; abundance: NA; d_gene: TRBD1; j_gene: TRBJ1-4
CDR3aa: CASRRDAYEQYF; CDR3nt: TGTGCCAGCAGACGGGACGCCTACGAGCAGTACTTC; v_gene: TRBV2; abundance: many; d_gene: NA; j_gene: TRBJ2-7
CDR3aa: CASSFHDEQFF; CDR3nt: TGTGCCAGCAGCTTTCACGATGAGCAGTTCTTC; v_gene: TRBV11-2; abundance: many; d_gene: NA; j_gene: TRBJ2-1
CDR3aa: CSGGQLLAEQYF; CDR3nt: TGCAGCGGGGGACAGCTACTTGCGGAGCAGTACTTC; v_gene: TRBV29-1; abundance: many; d_gene: TRBD1; j_gene: TRBJ2-7
CDR3aa: CSASHWTSSQKTQYF; CDR3nt: TGCAGTGCTAGCCATTGGACTAGCTCACAGAAGACCCAGTACTTC; v_gene: TRBV20-1; abundance: few; d_gene: TRBD2; j_gene: TRBJ2-5
CDR3aa: CSASGGSGGDTQYF; CDR3nt: TGCAGTGCTAGTGGAGGGAGTGGTGGAGATACGCAGTATTTT; v_gene: TRBV20-1; abundance: many; d_gene: NA; j_gene: TRBJ2-3
CDR3aa: CASIGGGSETQYF; CDR3nt: TGTGCCAGTATCGGGGGAGGGTCCGAGACCCAGTACTTC; v_gene: TRBV28; abundance: many; d_gene: TRBD2; j_gene: TRBJ2-5
CDR3aa: CASSLSGPYNEQFF; CDR3nt: TGTGCCAGCAGCCTTAGCGGGCCCTACAATGAGCAGTTCTTC; v_gene: TRBV7-2; abundance: many; d_gene: TRBD2; j_gene: TRBJ2-1
CDR3aa: CASSIDGNTQYF; CDR3nt: TGTGCCAGCAGCATAGACGGGAATACGCAGTATTTT; v_gene: TRBV5-4; abundance: many; d_gene: NA; j_gene: TRBJ2-3
CDR3aa: CASSPDRANYGYTF; CDR3nt: TGTGCCAGCTCCCCCGACAGGGCTAACTATGGCTACACCTTC; v_gene: TRBV18; abundance: many; d_gene: TRBD1; j_gene: TRBJ1-2
CDR3aa: CASKKDSVERKLFF; CDR3nt: TGTGCCAGCAAGAAGGACAGCGTGGAGCGGAAACTGTTTTTT; v_gene: TRBV6-1; abundance: few; d_gene: NA; j_gene: TRBJ1-4
CDR3aa: CSAENSGSETQYF; CDR3nt: TGCAGTGCTGAAAATAGCGGGAGTGAGACCCAGTACTTC; v_gene: TRBV20-1; abundance: many; d_gene: TRBD2; j_gene: TRBJ2-5
CDR3aa: CASSLKSGRAYNEQFF; CDR3nt: TGTGCCAGCAGCTTGAAGAGCGGGAGGGCCTACAATGAGCAGTTCTTC; v_gene: TRBV5-4; abundance: few; d_gene: TRBD2; j_gene: TRBJ2-1
CDR3aa: CASSPVTGGGRARNEQFF; CDR3nt: TGTGCCAGCAGCCCCGTAACGGGGGGGGGCAGGGCTCGGAATGAGCAGTTCTTC; v_gene: TRBV11-2; abundance: NA; d_gene: TRBD2; j_gene: TRBJ2-1
CDR3aa: CSAPKGGTQYF; CDR3nt: TGCAGTGCCCCCAAGGGAGGGACCCAGTACTTC; v_gene: TRBV20-1; abundance: many; d_gene: NA; j_gene: TRBJ2-5
CDR3aa: CASSFRQGGSYEQYF; CDR3nt: TGTGCCAGCAGTTTCAGACAGGGGGGATCCTACGAGCAGTACTTC; v_gene: TRBV12-3/TRBV12-4; abundance: NA; d_gene: TRBD1; j_gene: TRBJ2-7
CDR3aa: CASSLGAGYEQYF; CDR3nt: TGTGCCAGCAGTTTAGGTGCTGGGTACGAGCAGTACTTC; v_gene: TRBV7-2; abundance: many; d_gene: NA; j_gene: TRBJ2-7
CDR3aa: CASRGDLLQETQYF; CDR3nt: TGTGCCAGCAGGGGGGACTTACTGCAAGAGACCCAGTACTTC; v_gene: TRBV2; abundance: many; d_gene: NA; j_gene: TRBJ2-5
CDR3aa: CASSLRTGWSDTQYF; CDR3nt: TGTGCCAGCAGCTTGAGGACAGGGTGGTCAGATACGCAGTATTTT; v_gene: TRBV5-6; abundance: many; d_gene: TRBD1; j_gene: TRBJ2-3
CDR3aa: CSVENPGQLNTEAFF; CDR3nt: TGCAGCGTTGAAAATCCCGGACAGCTGAACACTGAAGCTTTCTTT; v_gene: TRBV29-1; abundance: many; d_gene: NA; j_gene: TRBJ1-1
CDR3aa: CASRDRGPQETQYF; CDR3nt: TGTGCCAGCAGGGACAGGGGGCCTCAAGAGACCCAGTACTTC; v_gene: TRBV2; abundance: many; d_gene: TRBD1; j_gene: TRBJ2-5
CDR3aa: CASSQDQGMGGYTF; CDR3nt: TGCGCCAGCAGCCAAGATCAGGGTATGGGGGGCTACACCTTC; v_gene: TRBV4-3; abundance: many; d_gene: NA; j_gene: TRBJ1-2